Presented here are 8 T cell receptor beta chains from one specimen sequenced in a study of T cell responses to AZD1222 COVID-19 vaccine. Profiling relied on immunoSEQ multiplex PCR, and the TCRdb table lists in-frame clones only, not all of them. Here the sample spans over 100,000 clones, around nine tenths being singletons. Source: peripheral blood, taken on day 0 of AZD1222 vaccination. Source of these receptors: an adult in good health.

V usage is TRBV15 and J usage is TRBJ2-1, with 13 bases matching TRBD2. The V and J ends lost 5 bases and 0 bases, in that order; junction bases with no gene match: 7. CDR1 LNHNV and CDR2 YYDKDF come from the germline V gene (reference sequence). The length of the CDR3 is 18 residues. In DNA, the CDR3 is TGTGCCACCAGCCGACTAGCGGGAGGATCCTCCTCCTACAATGAGCAGTTCTTC. Translated, it gives CATSRLAGGSSSYNEQFF.

Regarding this clone: Other DNA sequences in the same sample also yield this CDR3. This sequence joins TRBV14 and TRBJ1-1; the D is unclear. Germline V gene data show CDR1 as SGHDN and CDR2 as FVKESK. Trimming stripped 0 bases from V and 4 bases from J, with 6 bases between. The CDR3 spans 13 residues. In nucleotides, the CDR3 is TGTGCCAGCAGCCAAGACAGGTCCACTGAAGCTTTCTTT. This translates into CASSQDRSTEAFF.

V usage is TRBV5-6 and J usage is TRBJ1-4; D is uncertain. V lost 1 base to trimming and J lost 3 bases, with 7 bases between them. Germline loops: CDR1 SGHDT, CDR2 YYEEEE. The CDR3 is 14 amino acids. CDR3 sequence: CASSLRVPNEKLFF. The CDR3 nucleotides read TGTGCCAGCAGCTTGAGGGTACCTAATGAAAAACTGTTTTTT. Drawing the rest from reference TRBV5-6 and TRBJ1-4, the complete variable domain is DAGVTQSPTHLIKTRGQQVTLRCSPKSGHDTVSWYQQALGQGPQFIFQYYEEEERQRGNFPDRFSGHQFPNYSSELNVNALLLGDSALYLCASSLRVPNEKLFFGSGTQLSVL.

V gene TRBV19 combines with J gene TRBJ1-5; D not resolved. The CDR3 has 13 amino acids. V was pared by 4 bases and J by 5 bases, with 9 bases between. Germline CDR1 is LNHDA and CDR2 is SQIVND (reference sequence). CDR3 loop: CASSRRDYQPQHF. The DNA for the CDR3 is TGTGCCAGTAGTAGAAGGGATTATCAGCCCCAGCATTTT.

V usage is TRBV27 and J usage is TRBJ2-2; weak D call: TRBD2 (5 bases). This CDR3 comprises 15 residues. The V gene lost 5 bases and the J gene lost 4 bases, with 14 bases spanning the gap. Looked up from germline, CDR1 is MNHEY and CDR2 is SMNVEV (reference sequence). Here the CDR3 DNA reads TGTGCCAGCAGTCTCCTCTTCGGAGGCACCGGGGAGCTGTTTTTT. This gives the protein CASSLLFGGTGELFF.

The chain has TRBV5-4 and TRBJ1-3; 7 positions match TRBD1. From germline, CDR1 is SGHNT and CDR2 YYREEE (reference sequence). The CDR3 sequence is 15 residues long. V shed 4 bases, J shed 2 bases, and the junction held 6 bases outside the gene matches. The CDR3 DNA reads TGTGCCAGCAGCACCCGACAGGGAACTGGAAACACCATATATTTT. This encodes CASSTRQGTGNTIYF.

The rearrangement links TRBV5-1 to TRBJ2-1; tentatively, D is TRBD1 (5 bases). The V and J ends lost 4 bases and 2 bases respectively, with 13 bases between them. The V gene's germline CDR1 is SGHRS and CDR2 YFSETQ. The CDR3 consists of 15 residues. CDR3 DNA: TGCGCCAGCAGCAGAGACAGCGATACCTACAATGAGCAGTTCTTC. Its protein product is CASSRDSDTYNEQFF.

The V and J genes are TRBV18 and TRBJ1-1, with a tentative D call TRBD1 (6 bases). Germline lookup yields CDR1 KGHSH and CDR2 LQKENI. The CDR3 runs 14 residues. V lost 5 bases, J lost 0 bases, and 10 bases lay in between. The CDR3 region is CASSAGAVNTEAFF. For the CDR3, the DNA is TGTGCCAGCTCAGCGGGGGCGGTGAACACTGAAGCTTTCTTT.